This T cell receptor (beta chain) was documented in a study of cytomegalovirus exposure and HLA in healthy donors. CDR3 length: 16 residues. The V end was cut by 7 bases, the J end by 2 bases, with 18 bases between. The germline V gene has CDR1 LNHDA and CDR2 SQIVND (reference sequence). Comment on this clone: What it recognizes is unknown.

Amplification used 60 Vbeta primers and 13 Jbeta primers. This table comes from immunoSEQ multiplex PCR, and its TCRdb copy is limited to in-frame clones, with some not included. This repertoire shows more than 90,000 clones, less than 80% found once; its top ten account for approximately 2%. Whole-study findings and limits: A later analysis showed TCR association rates differing by HLA locus, peaking at DRB1 and lowest at HLA-C. Productive status was seen about 87% or about 30% of the time for most TCR beta V segments in an earlier analysis. The likely explanation for a cluster of highly shared sequence variants was sequencing artifact.

Sample: PBMCs. The gene calls are TRBV19 and TRBJ1-5; tentatively, D is TRBD1 (6 bases). The source is a man aged 35 to 55 in good health and CMV-seronegative. The CDR3 reads CASTTPLGGGNQPQHF. For the CDR3, the DNA is TGTGCCAGTACCACCCCCTTAGGGGGGGGCAATCAGCCCCAGCATTTT.